These 9 T cell receptor beta chains were sequenced from one sample in a study of blood T cell repertoires in COVID-19. The assay was immunoSEQ multiplex PCR, and TCRdb's table has in-frame clones only and misses some. The sample records 230,000 or so clones, about 87% being singletons. Sequencing was done on a sample of PBMCs or T cells enriched from blood (not recorded which). The receptors originated from a woman aged 25 to 39 who had recovered from COVID-19.

The CDR3 region has the DNA TGTGCCAGTAGTATAGCGCGGGACGCCAACTCAGAAGCTTTCTTT. Its protein is CASSIARDANSEAFF. The J gene is TRBJ1-1, the V gene TRBV19; weak D call: TRBD1 (5 bases). The CDR3 has 15 amino acids. Germline V gene lookup returns CDR1 LNHDA and CDR2 SQIVND (reference sequence). Trimming cost V 1 base and J 8 bases, with 17 bases left between them.

This rearrangement joins TRBV6-5 to TRBJ1-2; weak D call: TRBD1 (5 bases). The V gene's germline CDR1 is MNHEY and CDR2 SVGAGI. Trimming took off 8 bases at V and 7 bases at J, with 20 bases between the two ends. The CDR3 is 14 residues long. As DNA, the CDR3 is TGTGCCAGCCTCACCTTGGGGCTCTTCCCTGGCTACACCTTC. Its protein is CASLTLGLFPGYTF.

The chain combines TRBV19 with TRBJ2-5; D gene ambiguous. CDR3 length: 11 amino acids. Germline CDR1 is LNHDA and CDR2 is SQIVND (reference sequence). V lost 4 bases and J lost 3, with 3 bases in between. The CDR3: CASSTEETQYF. CDR3 in DNA: TGTGCCAGTAGTACCGAAGAGACCCAGTACTTC. Using reference TRBV19 and TRBJ2-5 for the parts outside the CDR3, the full variable domain is DGGITQSPKYLFRKEGQNVTLSCEQNLNHDAMYWYRQDPGQGLRLIYYSQIVNDFQKGDIAEGYSVSREKKESFPLTVTSAQKNPTAFYLCASSTEETQYFGPGTRLLVL.

The chain has TRBV5-6 and TRBJ2-5; tentatively, D is TRBD1 (5 bases). Trimming removed 4 bases at V and 1 base at J, with 17 bases between. This CDR3 spans 16 amino acids. Germline CDR1 is SGHDT and CDR2 is YYEEEE. CDR3 DNA: TGTGCCAGCAGCCCAGGGAACCGAGCCACCCAAGAGACCCAGTACTTC. Amino acid sequence: CASSPGNRATQETQYF.

The genes are TRBV27 and TRBJ1-5, with 7 bases fitting TRBD1. The length of the CDR3 is 13 residues. CDR1 MNHEY and CDR2 SMNVEV come from the germline V gene (reference sequence). Losses at the gene ends were 5 bases for V and 7 bases for J; bases not matched to a gene: 5. The CDR3 bases are TGTGCCAGCAGTCCAGACAGGGAGCAGCCCCAGCATTTT. Translated: CASSPDREQPQHF.

The chain is built from TRBV18 and TRBJ2-5; no reliable D call. The germline CDR1 and CDR2 sequences are KGHSH and LQKENI. This CDR3 is built from 17 residues. Trimming left V 4 bases short and J 0 bases short, with 18 bases between. The chain's CDR3 is CASSQALGVLYQETQYF. In DNA, the CDR3 is TGTGCCAGCTCACAGGCTTTGGGCGTTCTGTACCAAGAGACCCAGTACTTC.

The CDR3 nucleotides are TGTGCCAGCAGTTTCCGGGGGGTGGCTTTCTTT. Its protein product is CASSFRGVAFF. The chain couples TRBV27 to TRBJ1-1, with TRBD1 as a possible D gene (5 bases). Looked up from germline, CDR1 is MNHEY and CDR2 is SMNVEV (reference sequence). The V end was cut by 3 bases, the J end by 11 bases, with 10 bases between. The CDR3 spans 11 residues.

This clone has just a few counts. J is TRBJ1-5 and V is TRBV24-1, with 7 bases fitting TRBD1. V lost 4 bases and J lost 4; bases outside the gene matches: 3. There are 14 residues in the CDR3. The V gene's germline CDR1 is KGHDR and CDR2 SFDVKD. DNA for the CDR3: TGTGCCACCAGTGAGCCGGGACAGAATCAGCCCCAGCATTTT. This sequence encodes CATSEPGQNQPQHF.

The chain is built from TRBV27 and TRBJ1-1, with D perhaps matching TRBD1 (6 bases). The CDR3 is 15 amino acids. V gave up 5 bases and J gave up 5 bases, with 18 bases separating them. Germline loops: CDR1 MNHEY, CDR2 SMNVEV (reference sequence). The CDR3 sequence: CASSPRGGGRTEAFF. The CDR3 nucleotides are TGTGCCAGCAGTCCCCGAGGGGGTGGGCGAACTGAAGCTTTCTTT.